This TCR beta chain was identified in a study of blood T cell repertoires in COVID-19. On the study more broadly: The samples span acute and convalescent COVID-19 from the United States, Italy and Spain. In each case, the material was cDNA or gDNA derived from T cells, B-cell-depleted T cells, or PBMCs.

Original methodology: Amplifying reference gene primers gave estimates of nucleated cell counts. Sequencing was performed with immunoSEQ multiplex PCR; in TCRdb, only in-frame clones are kept and a portion is missing. That table furnishes V, J and clone size, whereas the DNA furnished D and trimming. The sample has approximately 180,000 clones, approximately 87% seen once. The CDR3 has 14 residues. The V gene lost 0 bases and the J gene lost 2 bases, with 7 bases spanning the gap. Germline CDR1 MGHRA, CDR2 YSYEKL. Sequenced input: peripheral blood. The clonotype comes from a man aged 35 to 55 with active or convalescent COVID-19. The rearrangement joins TRBV4-1 to TRBJ1-2, with D perhaps matching TRBD1 (6 bases). CDR3 in DNA: TGCGCCAGCAGCCAAGATCAGGGGAACTATGGCTACACCTTC. Residues: CASSQDQGNYGYTF.